The clone carrying this T cell receptor beta chain was seen only once. The source of the sample is a study of blood T cell repertoires in COVID-19. Study-level background: PBMCs, B-cell-depleted T cells, or T cells provided the cDNA or gDNA that made up the material.

Authors' analysis steps: Amplifying reference gene primers gave estimates of nucleated cell counts. Libraries were prepared by immunoSEQ multiplex PCR; TCRdb keeps only in-frame clonotypes and omits some of them. D and trimming come from the DNA, and the V and J calls and clone size come from that table. Found here are 200,000 to 300,000 clones, 65% to 90% of them singletons; the top ten hold 9.1%. Trimming shortened V by 6 bases and J by 8 bases, and 10 bases separated the two germline ends. CDR1 is SNHLY and CDR2 is FYNNEI in the germline V gene. The CDR3 covers 12 residues. Material: PBMCs or T cells enriched from blood (not recorded which). The clonotype was recovered from a woman aged 50 to 60 with acute COVID-19. The V and J genes are TRBV2 and TRBJ1-4; no clear D. For the CDR3, the DNA is TGTGCCAGCAGACCTGGGGAGGAAAAACTGTTTTTT. Residues: CASRPGEEKLFF.